The clone carrying this T cell receptor (beta chain) has a count of ten or more. Antigen: not known. All unsorted peripheral T cells were captured because whole blood was used without fractionation. Peripheral blood, around 2.5 ml, was drawn for RNA extraction. Alpha and beta constant-region primers primed reverse transcription of around 500 ng RNA. Alpha and beta chain libraries were made separately by chain-specific third strand synthesis with multiplexing indices. MiXCR, applied by TCRdb to the 5' RACE reads, yields one record per CDR3 protein. Here the sample spans some 17,000 distinct CDR3 sequences, under 10% being singletons. The data originate from a study of HIV-infected patients and healthy controls. Notes on the study in general: MAIT alpha-chain CDR3s were frequent in healthy controls, depleted in HIV+. A major limitation was that merely sixteen HIV-infected individuals were processed. Significant mean usage differences between HIV-infected patients and controls involved eight alpha and eight beta V genes.

The sequenced sample consisted of blood. The TCR was taken from an adult in good health.

As DNA, the CDR3 is TGTGCCATCAGTAGAACAGGGAAATCTGGGGCCAACGTCCTGACTTTC. Its translation: CAISRTGKSGANVLTF. V is TRBV10-3 and J is TRBJ2-6; perhaps TRBD1 as D (6 bases). From germline, CDR1 is ENHRY and CDR2 SYGVKD. The CDR3 loop spans 16 amino acids. Between the trimmed V and J ends, which lost 5 bases and 1 base, there was a span of 12 bases.